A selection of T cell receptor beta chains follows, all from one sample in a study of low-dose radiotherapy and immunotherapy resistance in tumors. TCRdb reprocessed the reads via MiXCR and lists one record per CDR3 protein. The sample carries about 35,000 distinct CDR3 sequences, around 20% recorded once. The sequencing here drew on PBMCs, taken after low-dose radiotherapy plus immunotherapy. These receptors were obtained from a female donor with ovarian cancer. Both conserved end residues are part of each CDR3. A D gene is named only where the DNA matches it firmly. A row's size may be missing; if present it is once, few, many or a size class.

CDR3 protein: CASSTAGMAQYF
CDR3 DNA: TGTGCCAGCAGCACAGCAGGGATGGCGCAGTACTTC
J gene: TRBJ2-7
clone size: -
D gene: -
V gene: TRBV5-6

CDR3 protein: CASSLGGTDTQYF
CDR3 DNA: TGCGCCAGCAGCTTGGGGGGGACAGATACGCAGTATTTT
J gene: TRBJ2-3
clone size: many
D gene: -
V gene: TRBV5-1

CDR3 protein: CASSFQREINEQFF
CDR3 DNA: TGTGCCAGCAGCTTCCAGCGGGAGATTAATGAGCAGTTCTTC
J gene: TRBJ2-1
clone size: medium-sized
D gene: TRBD2
V gene: TRBV5-3

CDR3 protein: CASSLGDRGNGGYTF
CDR3 DNA: TGCGCCAGCAGCTTGGGGGACAGGGGGAACGGTGGCTACACCTTC
J gene: TRBJ1-2
clone size: -
D gene: TRBD1
V gene: TRBV5-1

CDR3 protein: CASSVSPGSGRATDTQYF
CDR3 DNA: TGTGCCAGCAGCGTGAGTCCTGGGAGCGGGAGGGCCACAGATACGCAGTATTTT
J gene: TRBJ2-3
clone size: -
D gene: TRBD2
V gene: TRBV9

CDR3 protein: CASSSSGGRETQYF
CDR3 DNA: TGTGCCAGCAGCTCTAGCGGGGGCAGAGAGACCCAGTACTTC
J gene: TRBJ2-5
clone size: many
D gene: TRBD2
V gene: TRBV11-2

CDR3 protein: CASRPLGGWGKAKNIQYF
CDR3 DNA: TGTGCCAGCAGACCCCTCGGTGGGTGGGGGAAAGCCAAAAACATTCAGTACTTC
J gene: TRBJ2-4
clone size: many
D gene: -
V gene: TRBV6-6

CDR3 protein: CASSPLQVDTQYF
CDR3 DNA: TGTGCCAGCTCACCACTTCAGGTGGATACGCAGTATTTT
J gene: TRBJ2-3
clone size: -
D gene: -
V gene: TRBV18

CDR3 protein: CASTLSTRGKTEAFF
CDR3 DNA: TGCGCCAGTACCCTAAGTACCAGGGGTAAAACTGAAGCTTTCTTT
J gene: TRBJ1-1
clone size: many
D gene: -
V gene: TRBV5-1

CDR3 protein: CASSFAYGARNEQYF
CDR3 DNA: TGTGCCAGCAGTTTCGCTTATGGGGCACGGAACGAGCAGTACTTC
J gene: TRBJ2-7
clone size: -
D gene: -
V gene: TRBV28

CDR3 protein: CASSDEGASYEQYF
CDR3 DNA: TGTGCCAGCAGTGATGAGGGGGCCTCCTACGAGCAGTACTTC
J gene: TRBJ2-7
clone size: many
D gene: TRBD1
V gene: TRBV2

CDR3 protein: CASIPGGGTMSQPQHF
CDR3 DNA: TGTGCCAGCATCCCCGGCGGGGGTACGATGAGTCAGCCCCAGCATTTT
J gene: TRBJ1-5
clone size: -
D gene: -
V gene: TRBV28

CDR3 protein: CARSPVGGGSTEAFF
CDR3 DNA: TGTGCCAGAAGCCCAGTTGGGGGCGGAAGCACTGAAGCTTTCTTT
J gene: TRBJ1-1
clone size: -
D gene: -
V gene: TRBV5-3

CDR3 protein: CASSFYGLSYNEQFF
CDR3 DNA: TGTGCCAGCAGCTTTTACGGGTTGTCCTACAATGAGCAGTTCTTC
J gene: TRBJ2-1
clone size: many
D gene: -
V gene: TRBV7-3

CDR3 protein: CASSVGQSNEQFF
CDR3 DNA: TGTGCCAGCAGCGTAGGGCAGAGCAATGAGCAGTTCTTC
J gene: TRBJ2-1
clone size: many
D gene: -
V gene: TRBV9

CDR3 protein: CSAFPPAAKNIQYF
CDR3 DNA: TGCAGTGCCTTTCCCCCCGCAGCCAAAAACATTCAGTACTTC
J gene: TRBJ2-4
clone size: few
D gene: -
V gene: TRBV20-1

CDR3 protein: CASSSTWEQYF
CDR3 DNA: TGTGCCAGCAGCTCCACTTGGGAGCAGTACTTC
J gene: TRBJ2-7
clone size: many
D gene: -
V gene: TRBV5-4

CDR3 protein: CASSQPGQNEKLFF
CDR3 DNA: TGTGCCAGCAGTCAACCGGGACAGAATGAAAAACTGTTTTTT
J gene: TRBJ1-4
clone size: many
D gene: TRBD1
V gene: TRBV2

CDR3 protein: CASSLTTGYPFF
CDR3 DNA: TGTGCCAGCAGTTTAACGACAGGCTATCCGTTCTTC
J gene: TRBJ2-1
clone size: -
D gene: -
V gene: TRBV28

CDR3 protein: CATRLSTDTQYF
CDR3 DNA: TGTGCCACCAGGCTGAGCACAGATACGCAGTATTTT
J gene: TRBJ2-3
clone size: few
D gene: -
V gene: TRBV10-3

CDR3 protein: CAISGTGGSYNEQFF
CDR3 DNA: TGTGCCATCAGTGGGACAGGGGGATCCTACAATGAGCAGTTCTTC
J gene: TRBJ2-1
clone size: -
D gene: TRBD1
V gene: TRBV10-3

CDR3 protein: CASKAGTGGYEQYF
CDR3 DNA: TGTGCCAGCAAAGCCGGGACAGGGGGCTACGAGCAGTACTTC
J gene: TRBJ2-7
clone size: -
D gene: TRBD1
V gene: TRBV27

CDR3 protein: CSASLPGQGALGQFF
CDR3 DNA: TGCAGTGCTTCCCTCCCGGGACAGGGAGCCTTAGGGCAGTTCTTC
J gene: TRBJ2-1
clone size: many
D gene: TRBD1
V gene: TRBV20-1

CDR3 protein: CASRKQGGQFF
CDR3 DNA: TGTGCCAGCAGGAAACAGGGGGGGCAGTTCTTC
J gene: TRBJ2-1
clone size: many
D gene: TRBD1
V gene: TRBV7-2

CDR3 protein: CASGLASYTDTQYF
CDR3 DNA: TGTGCTAGTGGTTTGGCGAGCTACACAGATACGCAGTATTTT
J gene: TRBJ2-3
clone size: few
D gene: -
V gene: TRBV12-5

CDR3 protein: CATSDPNEYEQFF
CDR3 DNA: TGTGCCACCAGTGATCCTAACGAGTATGAGCAGTTCTTC
J gene: TRBJ2-1
clone size: -
D gene: -
V gene: TRBV24-1

CDR3 protein: CASSHPSGTGLTGELFF
CDR3 DNA: TGTGCCAGCAGCCACCCCTCCGGGACAGGTCTCACCGGGGAGCTGTTTTTT
J gene: TRBJ2-2
clone size: many
D gene: TRBD1
V gene: TRBV4-2

CDR3 protein: CASSNVGSTYEQYF
CDR3 DNA: TGTGCCAGTAGTAACGTGGGCTCGACCTACGAGCAGTACTTC
J gene: TRBJ2-7
clone size: many
D gene: -
V gene: TRBV19

CDR3 protein: CASSWDSTYEQYF
CDR3 DNA: TGTGCCAGCAGTTGGGACTCTACTTACGAGCAGTACTTC
J gene: TRBJ2-7
clone size: few
D gene: -
V gene: TRBV27

CDR3 protein: CASSLLGQGFNEQFF
CDR3 DNA: TGTGCCAGCAGCTTGTTGGGACAGGGGTTTAATGAGCAGTTCTTC
J gene: TRBJ2-1
clone size: few
D gene: TRBD1
V gene: TRBV5-5

CDR3 protein: CASTNRGDNEQFF
CDR3 DNA: TGCGCCAGCACCAACCGGGGGGACAATGAGCAGTTCTTC
J gene: TRBJ2-1
clone size: -
D gene: TRBD2
V gene: TRBV5-1

CDR3 protein: CASSLGGGGMTEAFF
CDR3 DNA: TGTGCCAGCAGCTTAGGCGGCGGGGGGATGACTGAAGCTTTCTTT
J gene: TRBJ1-1
clone size: many
D gene: -
V gene: TRBV7-2

CDR3 protein: CASSLVVLATTDTQYF
CDR3 DNA: TGTGCCAGCAGCTTAGTTGTACTAGCGACGACAGATACGCAGTATTTT
J gene: TRBJ2-3
clone size: many
D gene: TRBD2
V gene: TRBV7-8

CDR3 protein: CASSLSGPGDEKLFF
CDR3 DNA: TGTGCCAGCAGTTTATCAGGGCCGGGGGATGAAAAACTGTTTTTT
J gene: TRBJ1-4
clone size: many
D gene: -
V gene: TRBV28

CDR3 protein: CASSLVVAGATDTQYF
CDR3 DNA: TGTGCCAGCAGCTTAGTGGTAGCGGGGGCCACAGATACGCAGTATTTT
J gene: TRBJ2-3
clone size: many
D gene: TRBD2
V gene: TRBV7-2

CDR3 protein: CASFQGPYYGYTF
CDR3 DNA: TGTGCCAGTTTCCAGGGGCCCTACTATGGCTACACCTTC
J gene: TRBJ1-2
clone size: -
D gene: -
V gene: TRBV7-9

CDR3 protein: CASSPTRTGENNEQFF
CDR3 DNA: TGCGCCAGCAGCCCTACGCGGACAGGGGAAAACAATGAGCAGTTCTTC
J gene: TRBJ2-1
clone size: many
D gene: TRBD1
V gene: TRBV5-1

CDR3 protein: CASSEGGAPYNEQFF
CDR3 DNA: TGTGCCAGCAGTGAAGGGGGGGCCCCCTACAATGAGCAGTTCTTC
J gene: TRBJ2-1
clone size: many
D gene: -
V gene: TRBV2